These 9 T cell receptor beta chains came from one sample sequenced in a study of OX40 agonist ivuxolimab in advanced cancers. Profiled with immunoSEQ multiplex PCR; TCRdb holds only in-frame clones, not every one. This sample yields about 41,000 clones, of which 85% are seen a single time; roughly 2.5% belongs to the top ten. The sample here was CD4+ or CD8+ T cells sorted from blood, taken in a trial of the OX40 agonist ivuxolimab. These receptors all stem from an adult with an advanced solid tumor such as melanoma, head and neck, liver or kidney cancer.

This clone is termed medium-sized (0.01 to 0.1%). The chain carries TRBV5-1 and TRBJ2-2; possible D gene TRBD1, 6 bases. The CDR3 has 17 residues. The germline gives CDR1 SGHRS, CDR2 YFSETQ. Trimming removed 3 bases from V and 5 bases from J, with 20 bases in between. The CDR3 nucleotides are TGCGCCAGCAGCTCCCCTCAGGGGCTTCCTGTGACCGGGGAGCTGTTTTTT. Its protein is CASSSPQGLPVTGELFF.

The V call is TRBV10-1, the J call TRBJ2-4; tentative D call: TRBD2 (5 bases). There are 12 residues in the CDR3. Germline lookup yields CDR1 WNHNN and CDR2 SYGVQD (reference sequence). Trimming left V 11 bases short and J 6 bases short, with 14 bases between. CDR3 region: CAGAWRANIQYF. In DNA form, the CDR3 reads TGCGCCGGAGCCTGGCGGGCAAACATTCAGTACTTC.

This clone was counted a few times. The V gene is TRBV21-1, the J gene TRBJ2-4; TRBD2 is the table's D call and was not checked against the DNA. TRBV21-1 is an annotated pseudogene. CDR3 size: 17 residues. CDR3 amino acids: CASSQNWDLRTWNIQYF. In DNA, the CDR3 is TGTGCCAGCAGCCAAAATTGGGACTTAAGGACTTGGAACATTCAGTACTTC.

The chain has TRBV5-4 and TRBJ2-7, with 11 nucleotides matching TRBD2. Germline assignment: CDR1 SGHNT and CDR2 YYREEE (reference sequence). This CDR3 contains 15 residues. The trim removed 4 bases at V and 1 base at J, leaving 4 bases unmatched. DNA for the CDR3: TGTGCCAGCAGCCTCGGGACTAGCGGATCCTACGAGCAGTACTTC. Residues: CASSLGTSGSYEQYF.

There are a few counts of this clone. V usage is TRBV2 and J usage is TRBJ2-1; the D gene is possibly TRBD2 (5 bases). This CDR3 region has 16 residues. Germline V lookup: CDR1 SNHLY, CDR2 FYNNEI. V gave up 6 bases and J gave up 6 bases, with 21 bases separating them. CDR3 sequence reads: CASSPELDWVSNEQFF. CDR3 in DNA: TGTGCCAGCAGCCCCGAACTGGACTGGGTCTCCAATGAGCAGTTCTTC.

The genes are TRBV10-2 and TRBJ1-4; D might be TRBD1 (6 bases). The CDR3 is 14 amino acids. CDR1 and CDR2 (germline): WSHSY, SAAADI. Trimming shortened V by 6 bases and J by 4 bases, and 12 bases separated the two germline ends. As DNA, the CDR3 is TGCGCCAGCAGCACGGGACAACTTAATGAAAAACTGTTTTTT. Protein: CASSTGQLNEKLFF.

This chain links TRBV6-1 with TRBJ1-3; TRBD1 might be the D (5 bases). There are 16 residues in the CDR3. V was trimmed by 1 base and J by 0 bases, leaving 10 bases between them. Germline values: CDR1 MNHNS, CDR2 SASEGT. For the CDR3, the DNA is TGTGCCAGCAGTGAAGGGGGGATGGTCTCTGGAAACACCATATATTTT. It specifies CASSEGGMVSGNTIYF.

V is TRBV9 and J is TRBJ2-5; possible D gene TRBD1, 6 bases. The CDR3 spans 14 residues. Germline V gene sequence: CDR1 SGDLS, CDR2 YYNGEE. The ends were cut back, 3 bases at V and 2 bases at J, with 11 bases in the middle. CDR3 sequence (DNA): TGTGCCAGCAGCGCCACAGGGACGCAAGAGACCCAGTACTTC. This encodes CASSATGTQETQYF.

The chain uses TRBV11-3 and TRBJ2-2; maybe TRBD1 (6 bases). Germline assignment: CDR1 SGHNT and CDR2 YENEEA. The CDR3 covers 15 residues. V was cut by 7 bases and J by 2 bases, with 14 bases left in between. Written as DNA, the CDR3 is TGTGCCAGCACCCCCTCGGACAGTAACACCGGGGAGCTGTTTTTT. Its translation: CASTPSDSNTGELFF. Variable domain in full (rest from reference TRBV11-3 and TRBJ2-2): EAGVVQSPRYKIIEKKQPVAFWCNPISGHNTLYWYLQNLGQGPELLIRYENEEAVDDSQLPKDRFSAERLKGVDSTLKIQPAELGDSAVYLCASTPSDSNTGELFFGEGSRLTVL.